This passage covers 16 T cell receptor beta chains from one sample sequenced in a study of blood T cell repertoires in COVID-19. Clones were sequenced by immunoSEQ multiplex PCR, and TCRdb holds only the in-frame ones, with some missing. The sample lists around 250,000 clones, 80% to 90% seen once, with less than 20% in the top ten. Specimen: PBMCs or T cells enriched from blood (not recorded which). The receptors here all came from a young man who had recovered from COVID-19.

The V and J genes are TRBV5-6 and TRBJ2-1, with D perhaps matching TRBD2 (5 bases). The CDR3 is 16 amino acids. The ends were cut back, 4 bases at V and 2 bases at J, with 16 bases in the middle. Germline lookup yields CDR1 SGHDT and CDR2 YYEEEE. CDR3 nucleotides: TGTGCCAGCAGCCGGAGGCTGTCAGGCACCTACAATGAGCAGTTCTTC. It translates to CASSRRLSGTYNEQFF. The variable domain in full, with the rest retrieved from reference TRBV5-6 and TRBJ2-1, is DAGVTQSPTHLIKTRGQQVTLRCSPKSGHDTVSWYQQALGQGPQFIFQYYEEEERQRGNFPDRFSGHQFPNYSSELNVNALLLGDSALYLCASSRRLSGTYNEQFFGPGTRLTVL.

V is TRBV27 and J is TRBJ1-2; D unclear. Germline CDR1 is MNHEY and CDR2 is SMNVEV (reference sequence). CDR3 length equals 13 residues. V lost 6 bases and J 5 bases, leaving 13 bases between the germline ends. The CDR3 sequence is CASSLSRYYGYTF. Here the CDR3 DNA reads TGTGCCAGCAGCCTATCGAGATATTATGGCTACACCTTC.

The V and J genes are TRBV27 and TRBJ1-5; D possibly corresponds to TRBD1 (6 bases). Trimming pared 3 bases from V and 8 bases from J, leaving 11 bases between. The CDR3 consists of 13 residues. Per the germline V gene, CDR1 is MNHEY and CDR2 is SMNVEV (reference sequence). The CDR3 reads CASSFGGGKPQHF. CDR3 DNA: TGTGCCAGCAGTTTTGGGGGGGGCAAGCCCCAGCATTTT.

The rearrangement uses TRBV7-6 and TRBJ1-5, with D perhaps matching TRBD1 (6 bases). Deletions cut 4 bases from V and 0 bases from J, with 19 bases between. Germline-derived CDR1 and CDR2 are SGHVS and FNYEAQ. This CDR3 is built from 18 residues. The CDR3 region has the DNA TGTGCCAGCAGCTCTATACAGGGTGGGAAGAATAGCAATCAGCCCCAGCATTTT. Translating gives CASSSIQGGKNSNQPQHF. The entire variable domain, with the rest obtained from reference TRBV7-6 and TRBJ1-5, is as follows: GAGVSQSPRYKVTKRGQDVALRCDPISGHVSLYWYRQALGQGPEFLTYFNYEAQQDKSGLPNDRFSAERPEGSISTLTIQRTEQRDSAMYRCASSSIQGGKNSNQPQHFGDGTRLSIL.

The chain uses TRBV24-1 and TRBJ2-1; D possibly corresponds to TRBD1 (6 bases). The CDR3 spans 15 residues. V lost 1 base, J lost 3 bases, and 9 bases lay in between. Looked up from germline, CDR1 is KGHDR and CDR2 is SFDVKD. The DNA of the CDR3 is TGTGCCACCAGTGATTTAGAGGGGGACTACAATGAGCAGTTCTTC. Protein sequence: CATSDLEGDYNEQFF.

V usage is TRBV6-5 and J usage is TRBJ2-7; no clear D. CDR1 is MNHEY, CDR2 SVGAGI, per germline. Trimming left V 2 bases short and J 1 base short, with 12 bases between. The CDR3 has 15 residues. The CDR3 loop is CASSYAQALSYEQYF. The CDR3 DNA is TGTGCCAGCAGTTACGCCCAGGCCCTTTCCTACGAGCAGTACTTC.

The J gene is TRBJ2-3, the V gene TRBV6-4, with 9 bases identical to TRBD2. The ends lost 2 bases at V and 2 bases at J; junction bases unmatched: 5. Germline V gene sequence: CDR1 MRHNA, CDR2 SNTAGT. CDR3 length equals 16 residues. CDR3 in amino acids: CASSDRPSGATDTQYF. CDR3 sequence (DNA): TGTGCCAGCAGTGACAGGCCTAGCGGGGCCACAGATACGCAGTATTTT.

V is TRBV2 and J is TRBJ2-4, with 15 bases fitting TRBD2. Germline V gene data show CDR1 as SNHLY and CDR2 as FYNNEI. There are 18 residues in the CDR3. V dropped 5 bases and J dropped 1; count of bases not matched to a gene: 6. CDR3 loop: CASSIGLAGGPAKNIQYF. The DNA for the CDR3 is TGTGCCAGCAGTATAGGACTAGCGGGAGGGCCGGCCAAAAACATTCAGTACTTC. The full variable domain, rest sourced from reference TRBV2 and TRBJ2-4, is EPEVTQTPSHQVTQMGQEVILRCVPISNHLYFYWYRQILGQKVEFLVSFYNNEISEKSEIFDDQFSVERPDGSNFTLKIRSTKLEDSAMYFCASSIGLAGGPAKNIQYFGAGTRLSVL.

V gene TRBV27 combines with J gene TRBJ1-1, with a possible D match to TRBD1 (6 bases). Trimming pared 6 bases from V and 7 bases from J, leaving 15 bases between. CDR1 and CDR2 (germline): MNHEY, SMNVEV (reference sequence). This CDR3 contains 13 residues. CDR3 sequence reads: CASSSRGGDEAFF. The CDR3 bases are TGTGCCAGCAGCTCCCGAGGGGGGGATGAAGCTTTCTTT.

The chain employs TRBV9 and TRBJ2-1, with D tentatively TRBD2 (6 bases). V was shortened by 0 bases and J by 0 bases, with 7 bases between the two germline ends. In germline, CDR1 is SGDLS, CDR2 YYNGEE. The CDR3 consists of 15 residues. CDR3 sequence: CASSVAAGSYNEQFF. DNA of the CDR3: TGTGCCAGCAGCGTAGCAGCGGGCTCCTACAATGAGCAGTTCTTC.

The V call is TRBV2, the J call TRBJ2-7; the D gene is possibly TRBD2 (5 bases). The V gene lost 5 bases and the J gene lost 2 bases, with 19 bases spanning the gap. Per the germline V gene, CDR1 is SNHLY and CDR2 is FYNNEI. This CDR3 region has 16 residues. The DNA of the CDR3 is TGTGCCAGCAGTACCCTCGGGGTTACGTCTGCCTACGAGCAGTACTTC. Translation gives CASSTLGVTSAYEQYF. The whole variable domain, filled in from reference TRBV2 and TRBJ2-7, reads EPEVTQTPSHQVTQMGQEVILRCVPISNHLYFYWYRQILGQKVEFLVSFYNNEISEKSEIFDDQFSVERPDGSNFTLKIRSTKLEDSAMYFCASSTLGVTSAYEQYFGPGTRLTVT.

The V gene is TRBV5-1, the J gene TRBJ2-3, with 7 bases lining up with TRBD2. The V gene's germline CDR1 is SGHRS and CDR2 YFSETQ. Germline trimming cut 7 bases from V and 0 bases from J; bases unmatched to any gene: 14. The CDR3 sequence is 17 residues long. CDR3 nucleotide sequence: TGCGCCAGCCGCCTCCTTCCTGGGCGGGGGAGCACAGATACGCAGTATTTT. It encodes CASRLLPGRGSTDTQYF.

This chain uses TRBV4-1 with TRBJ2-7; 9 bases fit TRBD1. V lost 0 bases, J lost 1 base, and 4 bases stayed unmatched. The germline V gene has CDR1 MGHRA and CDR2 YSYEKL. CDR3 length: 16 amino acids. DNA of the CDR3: TGCGCCAGCAGCCAAGACCCCGGGACAGGGTCCTACGAGCAGTACTTC. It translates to CASSQDPGTGSYEQYF.

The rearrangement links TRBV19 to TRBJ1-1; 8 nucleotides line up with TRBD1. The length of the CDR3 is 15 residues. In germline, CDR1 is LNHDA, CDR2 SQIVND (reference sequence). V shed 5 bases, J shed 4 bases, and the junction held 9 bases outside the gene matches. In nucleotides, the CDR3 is TGTGCCAGTAGTCTCTCGACAGGGGTGGGCACTGAAGCTTTCTTT. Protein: CASSLSTGVGTEAFF.

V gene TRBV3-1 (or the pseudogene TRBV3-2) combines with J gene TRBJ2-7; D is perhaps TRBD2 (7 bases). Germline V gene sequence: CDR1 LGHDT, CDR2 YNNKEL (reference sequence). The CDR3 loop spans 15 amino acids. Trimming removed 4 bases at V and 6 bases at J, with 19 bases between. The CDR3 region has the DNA TGTGCCAGCAGCCGAAGGGGGGGACCTCCGGGCGAGCAGTACTTC. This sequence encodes CASSRRGGPPGEQYF.

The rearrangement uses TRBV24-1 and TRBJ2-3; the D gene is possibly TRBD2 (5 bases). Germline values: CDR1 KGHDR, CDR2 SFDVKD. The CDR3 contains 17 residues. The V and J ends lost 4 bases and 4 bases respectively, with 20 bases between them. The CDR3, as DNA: TGTGCCACCAGTGACCCAACGTCTCTTTACGGGGCAGATACGCAGTATTTT. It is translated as CATSDPTSLYGADTQYF.